This T cell receptor beta chain was sequenced for a study of PD-L1 blockade in urothelial cancer. Across the whole study: Male patients with bladder-origin urothelial cancer numbered about nine tenths of the roughly 30. Blood was evaluated 3 weeks (second dose) and 6 weeks after therapy began. Study results and limitations: The study found that durable-benefit patients expanded tumor-associated blood clones more at 3 weeks.

Sample time point: pretreatment peripheral blood. As concerns this clone: Its antigen remains unidentified.

This table comes from immunoSEQ multiplex PCR, and its TCRdb copy is limited to in-frame clones, with some not included. The table shows under 70,000 clones, with roughly four fifths occurring only once. This CDR3 region has 14 residues. The germline V gene has CDR1 SSHAT and CDR2 FNYEAQ (reference sequence). V gave up 6 bases and J gave up 2 bases; unmatched junction bases: 5. V is TRBV7-7 and J is TRBJ2-3, with TRBD2 identical over 7 bases. The sequence was obtained from a man between 65 and 80 years old with urothelial cancer. The specimen was PBMCs, collected around atezolizumab (anti-PD-L1) treatment. The CDR3 reads CASSPTSVTDTQYF. The DNA of the CDR3 is TGTGCCAGCAGTCCCACTAGCGTCACAGATACGCAGTATTTT.